This T cell receptor (beta chain) was retrieved from a study of PD-1 blockade in classical Hodgkin lymphoma. Study-wide results and caveats: By cycle point C4D1, TCR diversity had risen significantly in CD4+ cells (but not CD8+ cells). Whoever responded completely had baseline diversity much like that seen in newly diagnosed patients.

Described time point: cycle 4 day 1 (C4D1), after 6 weeks of nivolumab. Brentuximab vedotin exposure varied, and every patient relapsed after autologous stem cell transplantation. Patients' outcomes at their best amounted to complete response, partial response or progressive disease. The protocol was immunoSEQ multiplex PCR, while the TCRdb copy is restricted to in-frame clones and leaves out a portion. This sample has more than 85,000 clones, with around nine tenths found just once. This clone was observed a few times. Its antigen is as yet unknown. The germline gives CDR1 LNHDA, CDR2 SQIVND (reference sequence). The J segment lost 1 base and the V segment lost 5 bases, leaving 7 bases of the junction unmatched. CDR3 length: 16 residues.

V usage is TRBV19 and J usage is TRBJ1-1, with TRBD1 matching over 10 bases. Material: peripheral blood mononuclear cells (PBMCs), obtained before the fourth cycle of nivolumab. The TCR comes from a human donor with classical Hodgkin lymphoma. The CDR3 DNA is TGTGCCAGTAGTCTAGTGACAGGGGGCCCGAACACTGAAGCTTTCTTT. Protein: CASSLVTGGPNTEAFF.